The clone carrying this T cell receptor (beta chain) is a singleton in its sample. At the DNA level, this CDR3 is encoded by other sequences in the same sample as well. The record originates from a study of shared clonotypes between healthy human individuals. Clones were sequenced by immunoSEQ multiplex PCR, and TCRdb holds only the in-frame ones, with some missing. The sample holds 2 million to 2.5 million clones, 85% to 95% seen once. Germline loops: CDR1 SGHRS, CDR2 YFSETQ. V was clipped by 4 bases and J by 5 bases, with 15 bases between them. The CDR3 sequence is 14 residues long. Those who donated were healthy HIV-negative adults, with no recent acute infections or vaccinations reported.

J is TRBJ2-5 and V is TRBV5-1; TRBD2 is a possible D gene (6 bases). Sample: naive CD4+ T cells from PBMCs. Subset meaning: CD45RA+ positively selected. The TCR sequence derives from a man younger than 35 in good health. Some clones in this sample may be carry-over from other donors' samples. The CDR3 nucleotides read TGCGCCAGCAGCCCGGGTGTGGGAGGTGAGACCCAGTACTTC. It yields the protein CASSPGVGGETQYF. The full variable domain, rest sourced from reference TRBV5-1 and TRBJ2-5, is KAGVTQTPRYLIKTRGQQVTLSCSPISGHRSVSWYQQTPGQGLQFLFEYFSETQRNKGNFPGRFSGRQFSNSRSEMNVSTLELGDSALYLCASSPGVGGETQYFGPGTRLLVL.